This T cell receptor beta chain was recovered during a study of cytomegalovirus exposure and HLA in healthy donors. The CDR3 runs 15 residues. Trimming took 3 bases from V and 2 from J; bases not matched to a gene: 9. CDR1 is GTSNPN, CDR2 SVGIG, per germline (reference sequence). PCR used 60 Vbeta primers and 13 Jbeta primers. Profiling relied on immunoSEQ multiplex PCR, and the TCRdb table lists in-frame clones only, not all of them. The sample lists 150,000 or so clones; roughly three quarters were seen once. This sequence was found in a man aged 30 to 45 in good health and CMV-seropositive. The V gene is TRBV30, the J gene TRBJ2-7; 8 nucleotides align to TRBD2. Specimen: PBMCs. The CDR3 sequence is CAWRVAGRDAYEQYF. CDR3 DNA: TGTGCCTGGAGGGTAGCGGGGAGGGACGCCTACGAGCAGTACTTC.